This T cell receptor (beta chain) was sequenced in a study of blood T cell repertoires in COVID-19 (dated by TCRdb to the early 2020s). With respect to the entire study: Samples covering the acute and convalescent phases of COVID-19 were provided by collaborators in the United States, Italy and Spain. The dataset comprised deeply sampled blood TCRbeta repertoires from subjects exposed to, actively infected with, or recovered from COVID-19. Where available, HLA class I and class II types were taken from metadata supplied by the sample provider and were not determined by assay-based typing. The repertoires were released in a freely available public database intended as a resource for research on the immune response to SARS-CoV-2. Samples came from the ongoing ImmuneRACE study (first 160 participants) plus 1,254 subjects from 6 global collaborators. The material from the prospective study consisted of cDNA or gDNA derived from T cells, B-cell-depleted T cells, or PBMCs. The sample metadata nearly always contained a de-identified subject ID, COVID-19 status, age in years and sex.

TCRbeta CDR3 regions were amplified from genomic DNA using the immunoSEQ Assay, a bias-controlled multiplex PCR. The authors processed their data as follows. The number of nucleated cells in each sample was estimated by amplification of reference gene primers within the assay. To quantify the absolute abundance of each unique TCRbeta CDR3 rearrangement, sequence reads were collapsed and filtered. For each sample, productive Simpson clonality was calculated by taking the square root of Simpson's diversity index across productive rearrangements. This immuneACCESS table, as held by TCRdb, lists in-frame sequences with V and J called but not all clones. Of the missing ones, under half trace to an unresolved V gene in checked studies; the others have no known cause. D and trimming come from the DNA, and the V and J calls and clone size come from that table. This sample comprises roughly 79,000 clones, about 90% of them detected only once. The top ten hold about 4.8% of the sample.

Collaborating institutions collected whole blood in K2EDTA tubes following their own protocols. For TCRbeta analysis, collaborators shipped samples in one of three forms: frozen whole blood, isolated PBMCs, or DNA extracted from either of those sample types. This clone was seen a single time. Its target antigen remains unknown. No much larger clone exists at a distance of one base, and base qualities are not known. The full study reports these points: Clinical and demographic metadata were provided uncurated, with the amount varying by source and participant.

The CDR3 runs 11 amino acids, cysteine and phenylalanine included. Only the CDR3 DNA is retained, 33 bases long and in frame from the first base. In the germline V gene, CDR1 corresponds to SQVTM and CDR2 to ANQGSEA. The germline V and J ends show losses of 4 bases and 4 bases respectively, and no gene match explains 0 bases of the junction. The TCR originated in a middle-aged man with active COVID-19. This receptor chain uses TRBV29-1 and TRBJ1-2, with 7 central nucleotides matching TRBD1. The sample consisted of peripheral blood. The CDR3 corresponds to CSVGDSYGYTF. The nucleotide sequence reads as follows: TGCAGCGTTGGGGACAGCTATGGCTACACCTTC.